The clone carrying this T cell receptor beta chain was counted between two and nine times. Germline V gene lookup returns CDR1 SQVTM and CDR2 ANQGSEA. This CDR3 has 12 amino acids. Trimming removed 4 bases from V and 3 bases from J, with 7 bases in between. Original analysis: Amplifying reference gene primers gave estimates of nucleated cell counts. Sequenced by immunoSEQ multiplex PCR; TCRdb stores in-frame clones only, minus some. That table gives V, J and clone size, and the DNA gave D and trimming. The data hold more than 70,000 clones, with 75% to 85% observed a single time. This sample was taken from a study of blood T cell repertoires in COVID-19. Study in general: The analysed material was cDNA or gDNA that came from T cells, B-cell-depleted T cells, or PBMCs.

This clonotype originated in a woman in her 70s with acute or convalescent COVID-19. V gene TRBV29-1 combines with J gene TRBJ1-5; a weak D match, TRBD1 (6 bases). The sequencing sample was made of peripheral blood. The CDR3 sequence: CSVAGANQPQHF. Here the CDR3 DNA reads TGCAGCGTTGCAGGGGCCAATCAGCCCCAGCATTTT. Complete variable domain (other parts from reference TRBV29-1 and TRBJ1-5): SAVISQKPSRDICQRGTSLTIQCQVDSQVTMMFWYRQQPGQSLTLIATANQGSEATYESGFVIDKFPISRPNLTFSTLTVSNMSPEDSSIYLCSVAGANQPQHFGDGTRLSIL.